The rows below give T cell receptor beta chains drawn from one sample of a study of blood T cell repertoires in COVID-19. Generated by immunoSEQ multiplex PCR, the TCRdb table keeps only in-frame clones and is missing some. In the table there are about 80,000 clones, roughly 79% of which are singletons. The sequencing sample was made of peripheral blood. The source is a human donor in a cohort sampled during active COVID-19. The CDR3 runs from the conserved cysteine through the conserved F or W. A D gene is named only where the DNA matches it firmly. Not every row has a clone size; where given, it reads once, few, many or a size class.

>NA|TRBV27|TRBJ1-3|NA
TGTGCCAGCAGTTCCAGCCTCGGAGAGGTTCGAAACACCATATATTTT
CASSSSLGEVRNTIYF
>NA|TRBV5-4|TRBJ1-5|TRBD1
TGTGCCAGCAGCCAGGACAGGGGTCGACAGCCCCAGCATTTT
CASSQDRGRQPQHF
>NA|TRBV5-1|TRBJ1-6|NA
TGCGCCAGCTCTCGAACGACAGTTGAGTATAATTCACCCCTCCACTTT
CASSRTTVEYNSPLHF
>NA|TRBV7-9|TRBJ2-1|NA
TGTGCCAGCAGCTTTCCGTCATTTGAGGGGGGGTACTACAATGAGCAGTTCTTC
CASSFPSFEGGYYNEQFF
>NA|TRBV19|TRBJ2-1|TRBD2
TGTGCCAGTAACCTCGGGAGGAACCTTAATGAGCAGTTCTTC
CASNLGRNLNEQFF
>NA|TRBV12-3/TRBV12-4|TRBJ1-2|NA
TGTGCCAGCAGTTATCCGGGAGACTATGGCTACACCTTC
CASSYPGDYGYTF
>NA|TRBV21-1|TRBJ2-3|NA
TGTGCCAGCAGCAAAGATTCCGAAGGGGGTATCCCAGATACGCAGTATTTT
CASSKDSEGGIPDTQYF
>many|TRBV7-9|TRBJ2-1|TRBD2
TGTGCCAGCAGCCCACGGACTAGCGGGGGGTCCTCCTACAATGAGCAGTTCTTC
CASSPRTSGGSSYNEQFF
>NA|TRBV4-1|TRBJ2-1|NA
TGCGCCAGCAGCCAAGTCATCAGCAGGCCCCTGGGGCGGGACCAATGGCTTGAGCAGTTCTTC
CASSQVISRPLGRDQWLEQFF
>NA|TRBV25-1|TRBJ1-5|TRBD1
TGTGCCAGCAGTGATTGGGGACAGAATCAGCCCCAGCATTTT
CASSDWGQNQPQHF
>NA|TRBV2|TRBJ2-1|TRBD2
TGTGCCAGCAGTGGGACTAGCGGGGGGAGTGAGCAGTTCTTC
CASSGTSGGSEQFF
>NA|TRBV9|TRBJ2-2|TRBD2
TGTGCCAGCAGCGTAGGTAGCGGGGGGCCCGGAAACACCGGGGAGCTGTTTTTT
CASSVGSGGPGNTGELFF
>NA|TRBV7-2|TRBJ2-2|TRBD2
TGTGCCAGCAGGCTGGGACTAGCGAACACCGGGGAGCTGTTTTTT
CASRLGLANTGELFF
>few|TRBV4-1|TRBJ2-3|TRBD2
TGCGCCAGCAGCCAAGTAAGCGGGGGGGCCAAGACAGATACGCAGTATTTT
CASSQVSGGAKTDTQYF
>NA|TRBV28|TRBJ2-3|TRBD1
TGTGCCAGCAGCTATGGACAGGGTGGCGATACGCAGTATTTT
CASSYGQGGDTQYF
>NA|TRBV19|TRBJ1-6|NA
TGTGCCAGTAGTTTGGACTTCTCCTATAATTCACCCCTCCACTTT
CASSLDFSYNSPLHF
>few|TRBV19|TRBJ2-1|NA
TGTGCCAGTAGTATAGATCCCTTTCCGGGCAATGAGCAGTTCTTC
CASSIDPFPGNEQFF
>NA|TRBV9|TRBJ2-3|TRBD1
TGTGCCAGCAGCGTAGCGTCAGGGGGCTGGGAAGATACGCAGTATTTT
CASSVASGGWEDTQYF
>once|TRBV5-8|TRBJ2-7|TRBD1
TGTGCCAGCAGCTTGGGACAGGGGGCCTGGGAGCAGTACTTC
CASSLGQGAWEQYF
>few|TRBV5-1|TRBJ2-3|TRBD2
TGCGCCAGCCGCATCCTAGCGGGAAGCACAGATACGCAGTATTTT
CASRILAGSTDTQYF
>NA|TRBV24-1|TRBJ1-2|NA
TGTGCCACCAGTGATCCATGGCATAACTATGGCTACACCTTC
CATSDPWHNYGYTF
>NA|TRBV6-5|TRBJ1-5|NA
TGTGCCAGCAGTTACGGGGGCAGGGATCAGCCCCAGCATTTT
CASSYGGRDQPQHF
>NA|TRBV4-1|TRBJ2-1|TRBD2
TGCGCCAGCAGCCAGGCCTGGGCGGGAGATGAGCAGTTCTTC
CASSQAWAGDEQFF
>NA|TRBV7-6|TRBJ2-2|NA
TGTGCCGCAGGGGAGGGGAACACCGGGGAGCTGTTTTTT
CAAGEGNTGELFF
>NA|TRBV5-1|TRBJ2-3|TRBD2
TGCGCCAGCAGCTTCGGGTCTAGCGGGGGGCTAGGCACAGATACGCAGTATTTT
CASSFGSSGGLGTDTQYF
>NA|TRBV3-1/TRBV3-2|TRBJ1-2|NA
TGTGCCAGCAGCCAGCAGGCTTATGGCTACACCTTC
CASSQQAYGYTF
>once|TRBV24-1|TRBJ2-1|NA
TGTGCCACCAGTGATTTGCGTGGGCGCGACAATGAGCAGTTCTTC
CATSDLRGRDNEQFF
>NA|TRBV5-1|TRBJ2-5|TRBD2
TGCGCCAGCAGCCCGGCTAGCGGGGGGGCGGAGACCCAGTACTTC
CASSPASGGAETQYF
>NA|TRBV30|TRBJ2-7|NA
TGTGCCTGGATCGAGACAGGGAGGTCGCACGAGCAGTACTTC
CAWIETGRSHEQYF
>many|TRBV11-3|TRBJ1-1|TRBD1
TGTGCCAGCAGCTTAGGGGACAGGGCAGCTTTCTTT
CASSLGDRAAFF
>few|TRBV9|TRBJ1-1|NA
TGTGCCAGCAGCGTATTCCCCACAGAGAACACTGAAGCTTTCTTT
CASSVFPTENTEAFF
>NA|TRBV11-3|TRBJ2-1|TRBD2
TGTGCCAGCGCTCGGCGGGGGTCGAGCTCCTACAATGAGCAGTTCTTC
CASARRGSSSYNEQFF
>few|TRBV24-1|TRBJ2-1|NA
TGTGCCACCAGTGATGGGGGACGGTGGGGGGACCTGCTCTCCTACAATGAGCAGTTCTTC
CATSDGGRWGDLLSYNEQFF
>NA|TRBV28|TRBJ2-7|TRBD2
TGTGCCAGCAGTTTATCTTCGGCGGGGGGCCTATACGAGCAGTACTTC
CASSLSSAGGLYEQYF
>NA|TRBV27|TRBJ1-2|TRBD1
TGTGCCACCCAGACTCAGGGGGCGGGTGGCTACACCTTC
CATQTQGAGGYTF